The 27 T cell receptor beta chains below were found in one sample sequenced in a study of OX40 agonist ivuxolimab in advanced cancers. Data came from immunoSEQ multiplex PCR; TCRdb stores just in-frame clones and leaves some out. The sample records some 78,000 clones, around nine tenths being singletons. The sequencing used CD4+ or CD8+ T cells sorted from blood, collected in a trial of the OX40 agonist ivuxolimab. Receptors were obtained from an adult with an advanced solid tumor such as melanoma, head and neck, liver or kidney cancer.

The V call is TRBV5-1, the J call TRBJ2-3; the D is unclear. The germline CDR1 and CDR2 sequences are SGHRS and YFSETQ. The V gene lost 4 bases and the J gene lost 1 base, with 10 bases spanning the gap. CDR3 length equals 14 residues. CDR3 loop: CASSPRVGTDTQYF. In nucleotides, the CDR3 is TGCGCCAGCAGCCCTCGGGTCGGCACAGATACGCAGTATTTT.

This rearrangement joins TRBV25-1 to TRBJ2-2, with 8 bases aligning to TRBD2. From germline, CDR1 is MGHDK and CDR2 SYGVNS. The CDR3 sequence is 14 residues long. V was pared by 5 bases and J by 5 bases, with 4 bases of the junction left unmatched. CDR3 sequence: CASSSGGGTGELFF. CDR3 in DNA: TGTGCCAGCAGTAGCGGGGGTGGGACCGGGGAGCTGTTTTTT.

This chain's CDR3 is CASSPSGKSEQYF. CDR3 DNA sequence: TGTGCCAGCTCACCATCAGGGAAAAGCGAGCAGTACTTC. This chain uses TRBV18 with TRBJ2-5; D perhaps matches TRBD1 (5 bases). With the DNA end fitting TRBJ2-7 better, the J assignment may be wrong. The CDR3 runs to 13 residues. The germline V gene encodes CDR1 KGHSH and CDR2 LQKENI.

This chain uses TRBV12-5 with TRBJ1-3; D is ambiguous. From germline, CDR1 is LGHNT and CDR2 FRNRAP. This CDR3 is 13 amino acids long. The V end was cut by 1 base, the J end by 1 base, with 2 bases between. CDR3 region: CASGLESGNTIYF. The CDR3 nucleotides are TGTGCTAGTGGTTTGGAGTCTGGAAACACCATATATTTT.

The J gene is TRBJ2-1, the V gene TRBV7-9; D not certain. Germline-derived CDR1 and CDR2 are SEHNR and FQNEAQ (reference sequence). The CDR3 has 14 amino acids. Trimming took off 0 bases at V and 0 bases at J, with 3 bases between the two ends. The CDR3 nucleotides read TGTGCCAGCAGCTTAGCAGGCTCCTACAATGAGCAGTTCTTC. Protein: CASSLAGSYNEQFF.

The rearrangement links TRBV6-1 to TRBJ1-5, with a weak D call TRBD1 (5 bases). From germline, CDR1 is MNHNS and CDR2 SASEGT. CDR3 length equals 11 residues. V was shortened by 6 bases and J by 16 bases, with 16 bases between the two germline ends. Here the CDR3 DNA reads TGTGCCAGCAGGGGGGACTCCATCGGTCATTTT. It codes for CASRGDSIGHF.

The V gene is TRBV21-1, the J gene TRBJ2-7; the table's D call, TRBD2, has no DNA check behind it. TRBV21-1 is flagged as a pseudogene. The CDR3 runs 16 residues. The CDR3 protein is CASSKSPTSGSYEQYF. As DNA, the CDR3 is TGTGCCAGCAGCAAATCCCCCACTAGCGGGTCCTACGAGCAGTACTTC.

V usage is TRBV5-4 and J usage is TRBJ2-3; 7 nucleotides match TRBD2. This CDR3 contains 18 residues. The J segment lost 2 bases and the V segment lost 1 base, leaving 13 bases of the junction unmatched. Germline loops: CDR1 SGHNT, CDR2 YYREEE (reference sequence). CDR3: CASSLYVGGDWATDTQYF. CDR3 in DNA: TGTGCCAGCAGCTTGTACGTGGGGGGGGATTGGGCCACAGATACGCAGTATTTT.

CDR3 in amino acids: CASSPPSTSEQYF. The CDR3 coding sequence is TGTGCCAGCAGCCCCCCCTCGACTAGCGAGCAGTACTTC. The chain joins TRBV6-6 to TRBJ2-7, with D tentatively TRBD2 (6 bases). The germline V and J ends were trimmed by 6 bases and 6 bases, with 15 bases remaining between them. This CDR3 spans 13 amino acids. Germline assignment: CDR1 MNHNY and CDR2 SVGAGI (reference sequence).

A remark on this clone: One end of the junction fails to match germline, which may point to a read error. The CDR3 nucleotides are TGTGCCAGCAGGTTAGGGGTTGGAGAGACCCAGTACTTC. This translates into CASRLGVGETQYF. This sequence joins TRBV7-2 and TRBJ2-5, with a tentative D call TRBD1 (5 bases). The CDR3 consists of 13 residues. Germline CDR1 SGHTA, CDR2 FQGNSA.

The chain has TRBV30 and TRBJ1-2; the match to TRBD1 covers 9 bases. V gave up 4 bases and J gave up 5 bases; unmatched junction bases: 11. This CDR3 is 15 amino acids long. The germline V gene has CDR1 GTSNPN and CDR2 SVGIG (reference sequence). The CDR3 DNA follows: TGTGCCTGGACCCCTTTGTCGGGACAGGGATATGGCTACACCTTC. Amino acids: CAWTPLSGQGYGYTF. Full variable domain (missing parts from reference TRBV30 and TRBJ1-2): SQTIHQWPATLVQPVGSPLSLECTVEGTSNPNLYWYRQAAGRGLQLLFYSVGIGQISSEVPQNLSASRPQDRQFILSSKKLLLSDSGFYLCAWTPLSGQGYGYTFGSGTRLTVV.

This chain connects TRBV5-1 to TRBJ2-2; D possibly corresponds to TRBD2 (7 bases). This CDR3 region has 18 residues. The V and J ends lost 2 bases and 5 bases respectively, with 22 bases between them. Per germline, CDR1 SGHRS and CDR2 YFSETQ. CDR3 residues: CASSFRDTGRISTGELFF. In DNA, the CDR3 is TGCGCCAGCAGCTTCCGGGACACCGGGAGGATAAGTACCGGGGAGCTGTTTTTT.

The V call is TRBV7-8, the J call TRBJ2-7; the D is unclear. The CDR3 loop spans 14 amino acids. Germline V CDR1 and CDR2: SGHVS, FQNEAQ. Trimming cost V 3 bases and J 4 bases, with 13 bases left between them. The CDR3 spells CASSLGRLSYEQYF. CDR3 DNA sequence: TGTGCCAGCAGCTTGGGCAGACTTTCGTACGAGCAGTACTTC.

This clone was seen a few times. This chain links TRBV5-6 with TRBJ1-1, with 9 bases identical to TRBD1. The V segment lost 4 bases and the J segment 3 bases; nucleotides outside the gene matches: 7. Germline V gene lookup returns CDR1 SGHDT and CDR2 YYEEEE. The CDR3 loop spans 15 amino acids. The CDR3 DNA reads TGTGCCAGCAGCCCGTCGACAGGGGGTCACACTGAAGCTTTCTTT. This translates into CASSPSTGGHTEAFF.

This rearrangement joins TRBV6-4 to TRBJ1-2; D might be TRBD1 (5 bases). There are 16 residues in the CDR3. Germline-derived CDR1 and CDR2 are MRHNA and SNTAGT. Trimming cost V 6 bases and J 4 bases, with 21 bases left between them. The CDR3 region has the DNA TGTGCCAGCAGCGTGGACCCGGGACCGTTATCCTATGGCTACACCTTC. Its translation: CASSVDPGPLSYGYTF.

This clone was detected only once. This CDR3 is CASRPRESNTEAFF. DNA of the CDR3: TGTGCCAGCAGGCCCCGGGAGTCGAACACTGAAGCTTTCTTT. The gene calls are TRBV28 and TRBJ1-1, with D hard to call. This CDR3 has 14 amino acids. Per the germline V gene, CDR1 is MDHEN and CDR2 is SYDVKM. V shed 6 bases and J shed 1 base, with 12 bases lying between them.

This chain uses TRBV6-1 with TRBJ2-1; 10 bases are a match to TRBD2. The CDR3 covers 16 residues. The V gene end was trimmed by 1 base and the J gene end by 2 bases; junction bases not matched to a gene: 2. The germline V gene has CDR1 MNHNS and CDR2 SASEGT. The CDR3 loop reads CASSEGLAGPYNEQFF. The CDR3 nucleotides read TGTGCCAGCAGTGAAGGACTAGCGGGTCCCTACAATGAGCAGTTCTTC.

DNA of the CDR3: TGTGCCAGCAGCGCCTCCCTAGCGGCAGAGCAGTTCTTC. Translated: CASSASLAAEQFF. This sequence joins TRBV2 and TRBJ2-1, with 7 positions matching TRBD2. The ends lost 6 bases at V and 10 bases at J; junction bases unmatched: 9. This CDR3 is built from 13 residues. The germline V gene encodes CDR1 SNHLY and CDR2 FYNNEI.

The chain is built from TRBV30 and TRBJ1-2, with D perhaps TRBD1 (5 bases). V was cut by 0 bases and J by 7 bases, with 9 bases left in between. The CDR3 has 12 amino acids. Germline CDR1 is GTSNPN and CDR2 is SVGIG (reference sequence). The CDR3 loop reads CAWSVGGAGYTF. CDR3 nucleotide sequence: TGTGCCTGGAGTGTGGGAGGGGCTGGCTACACCTTC.

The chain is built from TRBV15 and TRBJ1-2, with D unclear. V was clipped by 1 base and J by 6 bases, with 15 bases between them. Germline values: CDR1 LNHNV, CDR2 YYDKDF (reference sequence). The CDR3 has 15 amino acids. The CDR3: CATSRGRPYVDGYTF. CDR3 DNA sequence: TGTGCCACCAGCAGAGGCCGGCCTTACGTAGATGGCTACACCTTC.

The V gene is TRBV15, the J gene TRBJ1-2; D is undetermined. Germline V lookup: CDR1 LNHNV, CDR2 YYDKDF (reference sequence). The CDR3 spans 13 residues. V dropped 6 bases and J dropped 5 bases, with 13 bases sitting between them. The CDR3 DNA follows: TGTGCCACCAGTACTGGGCAGCCGTATGGCTACACCTTC. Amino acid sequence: CATSTGQPYGYTF.

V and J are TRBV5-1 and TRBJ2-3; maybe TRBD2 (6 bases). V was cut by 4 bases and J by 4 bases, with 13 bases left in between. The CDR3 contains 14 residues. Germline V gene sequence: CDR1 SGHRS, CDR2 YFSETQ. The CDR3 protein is CASSPRGEADTQYF. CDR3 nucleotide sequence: TGCGCCAGCAGCCCTCGTGGGGAGGCAGATACGCAGTATTTT.

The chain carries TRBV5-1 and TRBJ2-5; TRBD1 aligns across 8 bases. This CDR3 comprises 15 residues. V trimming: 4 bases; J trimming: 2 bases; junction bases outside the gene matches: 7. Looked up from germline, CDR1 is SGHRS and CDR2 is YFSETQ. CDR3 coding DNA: TGCGCCAGCAGCCAGGGACAGGCCATACAAGAGACCCAGTACTTC. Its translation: CASSQGQAIQETQYF.

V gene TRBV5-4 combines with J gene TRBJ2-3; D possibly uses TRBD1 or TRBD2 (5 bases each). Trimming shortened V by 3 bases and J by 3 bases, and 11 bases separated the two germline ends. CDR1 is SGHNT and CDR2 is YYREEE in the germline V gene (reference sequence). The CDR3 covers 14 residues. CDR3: CASSWGGHTDTQYF. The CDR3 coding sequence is TGTGCCAGCAGCTGGGGCGGGCATACAGATACGCAGTATTTT.

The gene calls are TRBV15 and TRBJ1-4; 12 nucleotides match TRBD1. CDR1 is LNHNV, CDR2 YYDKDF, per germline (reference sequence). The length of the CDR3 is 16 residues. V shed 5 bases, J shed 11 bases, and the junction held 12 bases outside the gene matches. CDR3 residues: CATSLLTGQGARKLFF. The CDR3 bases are TGTGCCACCAGCCTATTGACGGGACAGGGGGCGAGGAAACTGTTTTTT.

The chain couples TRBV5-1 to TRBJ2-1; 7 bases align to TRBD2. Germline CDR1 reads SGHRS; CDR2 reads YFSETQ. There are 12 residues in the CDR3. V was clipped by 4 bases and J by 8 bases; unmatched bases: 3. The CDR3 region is CASSGREDEQFF. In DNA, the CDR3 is TGCGCCAGCAGCGGGAGGGAGGATGAGCAGTTCTTC.

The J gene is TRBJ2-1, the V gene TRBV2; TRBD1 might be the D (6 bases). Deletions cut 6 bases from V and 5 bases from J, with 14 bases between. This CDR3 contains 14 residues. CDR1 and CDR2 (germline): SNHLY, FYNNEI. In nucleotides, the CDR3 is TGTGCCAGCAGGGTGACAGGAAAAAACAATGAGCAGTTCTTC. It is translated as CASRVTGKNNEQFF.